The rows below give T cell receptor beta chains drawn from one sample of a study of blood T cell repertoires in COVID-19. Only in-frame clones appear in the TCRdb table, and some are missing; sequencing was by immunoSEQ multiplex PCR. This table has 450,000 or so clones, around 89% appearing once. Sequenced: peripheral blood. Receptors originate from a woman aged 40 to 50 with COVID-19, enrolled during active disease. Both conserved end residues are part of each CDR3. Fields, in order: J gene, CDR3 length, V gene, clone size, CDR3 protein. Clone size is stated in some rows and not others, as once, few, many or a class when expanded.

>TRBJ1-3|16|TRBV18|.
CASSATGQRSGNTIYF
>TRBJ2-3|15|TRBV6-6|.
CASTKLAGAADTQYF
>TRBJ2-7|16|TRBV3-1/TRBV3-2|.
CASSHGGLAGTYEQYF
>TRBJ1-2|15|TRBV18|.
CASSPGDRRNYGYTF
>TRBJ2-1|15|TRBV5-4|once
CASSLGGVDVNEQFF
>TRBJ1-1|14|TRBV19|.
CASSIRGIGTEAFF
>TRBJ2-1|14|TRBV6-5|.
CASSYAVGGNEQFF
>TRBJ2-2|16|TRBV4-3|.
CASSHWWRESTGELFF
>TRBJ2-3|15|TRBV27|.
CASSSPQRGTDTQYF
>TRBJ2-1|12|TRBV28|.
CASSLRRNEQFF
>TRBJ1-4|16|TRBV19|.
CASSTRQGSTNEKLFF
>TRBJ1-3|16|TRBV7-2|.
CASSLPRQGAGNTIYF
>TRBJ1-1|13|TRBV10-3|.
CAISVRGWTEAFF
>TRBJ2-7|12|TRBV27|.
CASSITGGEQYF